The 20 T cell receptor beta chains below were found in one sample sequenced in a study of shared clonotypes between healthy human individuals. Sequenced by immunoSEQ multiplex PCR; TCRdb stores in-frame clones only, minus some. The sample has millions of clones, around 90% seen once. Sequenced material: naive CD4+ T cells sorted from blood. Subset defined: CD45RA+ positively selected. These receptors originate from a man between 18 and 35 years old in good health.

The chain combines TRBV6-1 with TRBJ1-5; D unclear. The CDR3 is 14 amino acids. V was trimmed by 7 bases and J by 3 bases, leaving 13 bases between them. Germline values: CDR1 MNHNS, CDR2 SASEGT. In nucleotides, the CDR3 is TGTGCCAGCACTCTAGACGGTTACAATCAGCCCCAGCATTTT. It is translated as CASTLDGYNQPQHF.

The chain carries TRBV9 and TRBJ2-2, with 8 bases matching TRBD2. CDR3 length: 17 residues. Trimming at V came to 2 bases and at J to 1 base, leaving 7 bases not matched to a gene. The germline V gene has CDR1 SGDLS and CDR2 YYNGEE. CDR3 bases: TGTGCCAGCAGCGTGGCCGGACTAGCTGTGAACACCGGGGAGCTGTTTTTT. This sequence encodes CASSVAGLAVNTGELFF.

This chain uses TRBV7-9 with TRBJ2-7; 7 positions agree with TRBD1. Trimming cost V 5 bases and J 6 bases; bases outside gene matches: 10. In germline, CDR1 is SEHNR, CDR2 FQNEAQ (reference sequence). This CDR3 has 14 amino acids. The CDR3: CASSPDRVGSEQYF. DNA of the CDR3: TGTGCCAGCAGCCCCGACAGGGTGGGGAGCGAGCAGTACTTC.

The J gene is TRBJ1-2, the V gene TRBV19, with TRBD1 as a possible D gene (5 bases). Trimming took off 4 bases at V and 5 bases at J, with 17 bases between the two ends. The germline gives CDR1 LNHDA, CDR2 SQIVND (reference sequence). The CDR3 has 15 amino acids. CDR3 loop: CASSNLFTGGYGYTF. The CDR3 DNA follows: TGTGCCAGTAGTAACTTGTTCACGGGGGGATATGGCTACACCTTC. Drawing the rest from reference TRBV19 and TRBJ1-2, the complete variable domain is DGGITQSPKYLFRKEGQNVTLSCEQNLNHDAMYWYRQDPGQGLRLIYYSQIVNDFQKGDIAEGYSVSREKKESFPLTVTSAQKNPTAFYLCASSNLFTGGYGYTFGSGTRLTVV.

The CDR3 nucleotides read TGTGCCAGCTCACCTTTCACTAGCGGGGGCACAGATACGCAGTATTTT. It codes for CASSPFTSGGTDTQYF. The chain recombines TRBV18 with TRBJ2-3; 10 bases match TRBD2. V was pared by 3 bases and J by 1 base, with 4 bases of the junction left unmatched. Germline V gene sequence: CDR1 KGHSH, CDR2 LQKENI. The CDR3 has 16 amino acids.

This clone has only one observation. V gene TRBV7-9 combines with J gene TRBJ1-6, with TRBD1 matching 10 bases. Germline V gene data show CDR1 as SEHNR and CDR2 as FQNEAQ (reference sequence). This CDR3 is built from 16 residues. V was clipped by 2 bases and J by 5 bases; unmatched bases: 3. CDR3 nucleotide sequence: TGTGCCAGCAGCTTAAGGGGGACAGGGGATAATTCACCCCTCCACTTT. This encodes CASSLRGTGDNSPLHF.

Turning to this clone: Distinct nucleotide sequences in the sample also encode this CDR3. This chain uses TRBV25-1 with TRBJ2-3; 9 positions match TRBD2. Germline lookup yields CDR1 MGHDK and CDR2 SYGVNS. The CDR3 totals 15 residues. Trimming took 2 bases from V and 3 from J; bases not matched to a gene: 3. The CDR3 is CASSESGGRTDTQYF. The CDR3 region has the DNA TGTGCCAGCAGTGAAAGCGGGGGGAGAACAGATACGCAGTATTTT.

In its sample, this clone was seen once. The rearrangement uses TRBV21-1 and TRBJ2-3; the DNA was not used to check the table's D call, TRBD2. TRBV21-1 has pseudogene status. CDR3 length: 17 amino acids. The CDR3 sequence: CASSNRTGTSVADTQYF. DNA of the CDR3: TGTGCCAGCAGCAACCGGACTGGGACTAGTGTCGCAGATACGCAGTATTTT.

V and J are TRBV28 and TRBJ2-7; D gene uncertain. The CDR3 is made up of 11 amino acids. V was shortened by 6 bases and J by 5 bases, with 8 bases between the two germline ends. The germline CDR1 and CDR2 sequences are MDHEN and SYDVKM. The CDR3 loop reads CASSIRDEQYF. CDR3 DNA: TGTGCCAGCAGCATAAGGGACGAGCAGTACTTC. Full variable domain (rest looked up from reference TRBV28 and TRBJ2-7): DVKVTQSSRYLVKRTGEKVFLECVQDMDHENMFWYRQDPGLGLRLIYFSYDVKMKEKGDIPEGYSVSREKKERFSLILESASTNQTSMYLCASSIRDEQYFGPGTRLTVT.

This chain connects TRBV30 to TRBJ2-3, with 15 bases fitting TRBD2. Trimming at V came to 4 bases and at J to 5 bases, leaving 10 bases not matched to a gene. Germline-derived CDR1 and CDR2 are GTSNPN and SVGIG (reference sequence). There are 17 residues in the CDR3. CDR3 nucleotide sequence: TGTGCCTGGAAACTCGGTCGGACTAGCGGGGGGGTAGATACGCAGTATTTT. Encoded protein: CAWKLGRTSGGVDTQYF. Together with reference TRBV30 and TRBJ2-3, the CDR3 gives the full variable domain: SQTIHQWPATLVQPVGSPLSLECTVEGTSNPNLYWYRQAAGRGLQLLFYSVGIGQISSEVPQNLSASRPQDRQFILSSKKLLLSDSGFYLCAWKLGRTSGGVDTQYFGPGTRLTVL.

This clone is a singleton in its sample. CDR3 in DNA: TGCGCCAGCAGCTTGGTACGGGACAGTGTGAACACCGGGGAGCTGTTTTTT. Amino acid sequence: CASSLVRDSVNTGELFF. V gene TRBV5-1 combines with J gene TRBJ2-2, with 7 nucleotides matching TRBD1. The ends lost 0 bases at V and 1 base at J; junction bases unmatched: 6. Germline values: CDR1 SGHRS, CDR2 YFSETQ. The CDR3 is 17 residues long.

This rearrangement joins TRBV5-1 to TRBJ1-4; 9 positions agree with TRBD1. Germline loops: CDR1 SGHRS, CDR2 YFSETQ. The CDR3 is 15 residues long. Trimming removed 5 bases from V and 3 bases from J; junction bases left unmatched: 5. The CDR3 is CASRGQGVPNEKLFF. The CDR3 DNA follows: TGCGCCAGCAGGGGACAGGGAGTTCCTAATGAAAAACTGTTTTTT.

For this clone: This same CDR3 is encoded by further DNA sequences in the sample. The J gene is TRBJ2-3, the V gene TRBV10-3, with D unresolved. The CDR3 consists of 15 residues. Germline values: CDR1 ENHRY, CDR2 SYGVKD. Trimming pared 4 bases from V and 0 bases from J, leaving 11 bases between. CDR3 region: CAISAGDPSTDTQYF. In DNA form, the CDR3 reads TGTGCCATCAGTGCTGGGGATCCGAGCACAGATACGCAGTATTTT.

The gene calls are TRBV6-5 and TRBJ2-4; 12 bases align to TRBD1. With V trimmed by 0 bases and J by 7 bases, 4 bases remained unmatched. Per germline, CDR1 MNHEY and CDR2 SVGAGI. CDR3 length equals 16 residues. In DNA form, the CDR3 reads TGTGCCAGCAGTTACTCTGGGACAGGGGGCAGTAACATTCAGTACTTC. Its translation: CASSYSGTGGSNIQYF.

J is TRBJ1-1 and V is TRBV2; D uncertain. In germline, CDR1 is SNHLY, CDR2 FYNNEI. There are 12 residues in the CDR3. Trimming shortened V by 6 bases and J by 10 bases, and 15 bases separated the two germline ends. In DNA form, the CDR3 reads TGTGCCAGCAGCTCACAAACCTTTGTAGCTTTCTTT. Amino acids: CASSSQTFVAFF. Full variable domain (missing parts from reference TRBV2 and TRBJ1-1): EPEVTQTPSHQVTQMGQEVILRCVPISNHLYFYWYRQILGQKVEFLVSFYNNEISEKSEIFDDQFSVERPDGSNFTLKIRSTKLEDSAMYFCASSSQTFVAFFGQGTRLTVV.

The gene calls are TRBV10-3 and TRBJ2-5, with 10 bases lining up with TRBD2. CDR3 size: 15 residues. J gave up 4 bases and V 0 bases, and 2 bases lay outside the gene matches. Germline CDR1 ENHRY, CDR2 SYGVKD. For the CDR3, the DNA is TGTGCCATCAGTGAGTCCCTAGCGGGAGCAGAGACCCAGTACTTC. It specifies CAISESLAGAETQYF.

This clone has a single count. The chain links TRBV6-1 to TRBJ1-5; D call uncertain. The CDR3 sequence is 12 residues long. From germline, CDR1 is MNHNS and CDR2 SASEGT. The CDR3 DNA is TGTGGCACAGCACCTAGCAATCAGCCCCAGCATTTT. Translating it yields CGTAPSNQPQHF.

CDR3: CTSSHSAGYNEQFF. CDR3 bases: TGCACCAGCAGCCATTCAGCGGGGTACAATGAGCAGTTCTTC. The genes are TRBV1 and TRBJ2-1; TRBD2 is taken as the D call from the table, unchecked against the DNA. TRBV1 corresponds to a pseudogene. The CDR3 consists of 14 residues.

The V and J genes are TRBV21-1 and TRBJ1-5; TRBD1 reflects the table's D call only, with no check against the DNA. TRBV21-1 is a recognized pseudogene. This CDR3 contains 14 residues. For the CDR3, the DNA is TGTGCCAGCAGCAAAGCAGGGGTGGGGCAGCCCCAGCATTTT. Translation: CASSKAGVGQPQHF.

The V and J genes are TRBV29-1 and TRBJ2-7; D is undetermined. V shed 7 bases and J shed 3 bases, with 16 bases lying between them. CDR1 SQVTM and CDR2 ANQGSEA come from the germline V gene. The CDR3 covers 13 residues. The CDR3 bases are TGCAGCGCAGCTATGTCATGGGGCTACGAGCAGTACTTC. Its protein is CSAAMSWGYEQYF.